The present entry profiles one T cell receptor beta chain with its context. The CDR3 loop spans 11 amino acids. V lost 10 bases, J lost 3 bases, and 6 bases lay in between. CDR1 and CDR2 (germline): LGHNT, FRNRAP. This record belongs to a study of shared T cell receptors in the human thymus. Clones were sequenced by immunoSEQ multiplex PCR, and TCRdb holds only the in-frame ones, with some missing. There are approximately 760,000 clones in the sample; 75% to 90% occur only once, and about 0.0098% lies in the top ten. The same data also went into a second study, on human thymus T cells. That report adds: Resections from corrective heart surgery provided thymus tissue.

The source of this sequence is a girl in the first two years of life with a congenital heart defect. What was sequenced was thymocytes. V is TRBV12-5 and J is TRBJ2-2; no clear D gene. In DNA, the CDR3 is TGTGCTACCGTCGACACCGGGGAGCTGTTTTTT. Encoded protein: CATVDTGELFF. Together with reference TRBV12-5 and TRBJ2-2, the CDR3 gives the full variable domain: DARVTQTPRHKVTEMGQEVTMRCQPILGHNTVFWYRQTMMQGLELLAYFRNRAPLDDSGMPKDRFSAEMPDATLATLKIQPSEPRDSAVYFCATVDTGELFFGEGSRLTVL.